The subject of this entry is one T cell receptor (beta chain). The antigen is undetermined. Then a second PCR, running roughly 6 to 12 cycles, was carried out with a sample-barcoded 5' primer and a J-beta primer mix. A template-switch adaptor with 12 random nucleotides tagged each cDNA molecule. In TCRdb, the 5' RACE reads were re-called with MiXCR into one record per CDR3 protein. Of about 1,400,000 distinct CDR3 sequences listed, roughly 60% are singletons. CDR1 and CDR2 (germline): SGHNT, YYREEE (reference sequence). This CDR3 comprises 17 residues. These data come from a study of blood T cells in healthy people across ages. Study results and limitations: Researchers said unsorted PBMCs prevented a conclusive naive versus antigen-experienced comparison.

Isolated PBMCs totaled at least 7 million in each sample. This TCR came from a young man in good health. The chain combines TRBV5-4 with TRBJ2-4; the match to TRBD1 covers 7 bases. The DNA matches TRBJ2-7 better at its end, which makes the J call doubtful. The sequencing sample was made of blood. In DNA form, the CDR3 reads TGTGCCAGCAGCCCCAGATCCCGGGACAGTCTGGGCTACGAGCAGTACTTC. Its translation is CASSPRSRDSLGYEQYF.